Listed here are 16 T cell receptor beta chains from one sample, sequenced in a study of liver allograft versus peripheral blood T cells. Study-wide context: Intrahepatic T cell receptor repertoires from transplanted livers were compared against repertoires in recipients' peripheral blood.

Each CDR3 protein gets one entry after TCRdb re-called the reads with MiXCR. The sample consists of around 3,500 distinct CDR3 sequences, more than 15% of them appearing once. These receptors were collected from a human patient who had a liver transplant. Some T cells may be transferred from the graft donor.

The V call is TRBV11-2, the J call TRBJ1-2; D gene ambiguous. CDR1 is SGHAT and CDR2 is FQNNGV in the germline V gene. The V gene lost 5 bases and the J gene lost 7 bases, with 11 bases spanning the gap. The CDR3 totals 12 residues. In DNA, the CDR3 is TGTGCCAGCAGCGAGTACAGTTTTGGCTACACCTTC. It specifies CASSEYSFGYTF.

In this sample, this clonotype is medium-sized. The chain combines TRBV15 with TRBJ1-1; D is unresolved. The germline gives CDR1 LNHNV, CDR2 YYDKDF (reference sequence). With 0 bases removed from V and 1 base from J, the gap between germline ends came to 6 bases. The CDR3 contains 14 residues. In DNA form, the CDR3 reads TGTGCCACCAGCAGAGATCGAGGGAACACTGAAGCTTTCTTT. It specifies CATSRDRGNTEAFF. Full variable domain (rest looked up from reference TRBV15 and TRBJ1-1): DAMVIQNPRYQVTQFGKPVTLSCSQTLNHNVMYWYQQKSSQAPKLLFHYYDKDFNNEADTPDNFQSRRPNTSFCFLDIRSPGLGDTAMYLCATSRDRGNTEAFFGQGTRLTVV.

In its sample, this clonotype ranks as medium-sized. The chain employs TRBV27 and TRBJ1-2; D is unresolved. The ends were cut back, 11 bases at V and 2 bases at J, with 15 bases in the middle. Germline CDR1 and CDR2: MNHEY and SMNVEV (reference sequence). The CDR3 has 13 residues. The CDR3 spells CAHGREANYGYTF. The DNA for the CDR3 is TGTGCCCACGGCCGGGAAGCGAACTATGGCTACACCTTC.

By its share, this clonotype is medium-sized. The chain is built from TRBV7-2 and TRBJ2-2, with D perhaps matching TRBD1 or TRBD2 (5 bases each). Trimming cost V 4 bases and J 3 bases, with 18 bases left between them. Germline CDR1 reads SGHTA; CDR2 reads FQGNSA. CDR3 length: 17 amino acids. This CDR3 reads CASSSTIQGEYTGELFF. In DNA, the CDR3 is TGTGCCAGCAGCTCAACGATTCAAGGGGAGTACACCGGGGAGCTGTTTTTT.

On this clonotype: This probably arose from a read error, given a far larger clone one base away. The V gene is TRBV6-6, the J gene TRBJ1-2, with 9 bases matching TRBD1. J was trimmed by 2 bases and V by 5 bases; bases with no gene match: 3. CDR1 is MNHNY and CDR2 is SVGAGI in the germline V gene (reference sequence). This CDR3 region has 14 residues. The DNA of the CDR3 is TGTGCCAGCAGTGCCGGACAGGGGAACTATGGCTACACCTTC. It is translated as CASSAGQGNYGYTF.

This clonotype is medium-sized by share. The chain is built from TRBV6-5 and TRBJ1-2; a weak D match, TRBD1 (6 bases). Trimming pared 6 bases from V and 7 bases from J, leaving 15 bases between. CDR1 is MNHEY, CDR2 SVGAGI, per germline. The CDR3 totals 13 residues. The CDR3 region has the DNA TGTGCCAGCAGGCCGGCCCGGACAGCTGGCTACACCTTC. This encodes CASRPARTAGYTF.

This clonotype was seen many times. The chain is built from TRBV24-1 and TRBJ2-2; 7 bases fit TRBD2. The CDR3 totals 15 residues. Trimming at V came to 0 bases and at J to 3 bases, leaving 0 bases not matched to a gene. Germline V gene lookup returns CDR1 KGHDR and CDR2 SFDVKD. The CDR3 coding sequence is TGTGCCACCAGTGATTTGGGGGGGGACACCGGGGAGCTGTTTTTT. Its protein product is CATSDLGGDTGELFF.

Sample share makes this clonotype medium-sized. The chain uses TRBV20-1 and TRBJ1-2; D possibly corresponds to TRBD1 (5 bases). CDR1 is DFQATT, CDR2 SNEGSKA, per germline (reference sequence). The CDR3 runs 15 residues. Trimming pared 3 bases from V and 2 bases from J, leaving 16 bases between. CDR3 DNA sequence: TGCAGTGCTAGGGGTGACAGCGCCCAGAACTATGGCTACACCTTC. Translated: CSARGDSAQNYGYTF.

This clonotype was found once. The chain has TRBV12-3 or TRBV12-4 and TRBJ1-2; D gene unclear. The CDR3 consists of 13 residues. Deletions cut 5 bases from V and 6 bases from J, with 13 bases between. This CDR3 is CASSPGPADGYTF. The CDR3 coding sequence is TGTGCCAGCAGTCCTGGGCCGGCGGATGGCTACACCTTC.

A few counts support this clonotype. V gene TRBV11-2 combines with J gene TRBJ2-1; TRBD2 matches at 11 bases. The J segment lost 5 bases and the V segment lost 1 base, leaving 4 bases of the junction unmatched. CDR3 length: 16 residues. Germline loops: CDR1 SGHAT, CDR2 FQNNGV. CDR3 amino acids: CASSLGLAGGHNEQFF. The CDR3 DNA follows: TGTGCCAGCAGCTTAGGTCTAGCGGGGGGCCACAATGAGCAGTTCTTC.

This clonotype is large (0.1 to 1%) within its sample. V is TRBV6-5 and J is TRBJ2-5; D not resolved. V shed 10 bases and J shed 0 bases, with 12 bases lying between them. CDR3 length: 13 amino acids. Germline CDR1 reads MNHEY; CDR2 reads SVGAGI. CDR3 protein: CATSRANQETQYF. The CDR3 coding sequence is TGTGCCACTTCACGGGCTAACCAAGAGACCCAGTACTTC.

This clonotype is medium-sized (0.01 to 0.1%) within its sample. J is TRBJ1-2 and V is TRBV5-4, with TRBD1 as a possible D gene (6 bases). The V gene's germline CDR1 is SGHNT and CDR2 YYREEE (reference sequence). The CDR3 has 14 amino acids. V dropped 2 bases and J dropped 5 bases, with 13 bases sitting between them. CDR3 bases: TGTGCCAGCAGCTTTTCTCAGGGGTTTTATGGCTACACCTTC. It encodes CASSFSQGFYGYTF.

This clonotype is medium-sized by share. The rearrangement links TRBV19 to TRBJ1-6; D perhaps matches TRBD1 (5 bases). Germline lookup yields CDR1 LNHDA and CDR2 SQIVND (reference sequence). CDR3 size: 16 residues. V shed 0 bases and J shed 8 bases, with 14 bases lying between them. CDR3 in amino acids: CASSIDYGGSDSPLHF. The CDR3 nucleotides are TGTGCCAGTAGTATAGATTACGGGGGAAGCGATTCACCCCTCCACTTT.

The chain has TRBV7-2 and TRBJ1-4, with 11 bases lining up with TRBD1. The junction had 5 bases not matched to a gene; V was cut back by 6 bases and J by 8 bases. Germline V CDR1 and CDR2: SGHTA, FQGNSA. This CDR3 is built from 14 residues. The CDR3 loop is CASRRGQGGEKLFF. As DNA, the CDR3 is TGTGCCAGCAGGAGGGGACAGGGGGGGGAAAAACTGTTTTTT.

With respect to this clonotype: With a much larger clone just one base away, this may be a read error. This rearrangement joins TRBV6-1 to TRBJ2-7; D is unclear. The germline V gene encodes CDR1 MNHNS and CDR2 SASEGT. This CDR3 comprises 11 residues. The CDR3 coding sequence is TGTGGCAGCAGCTCGATCTACGAGCAGTACGTC. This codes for CGSSSIYEQYV.

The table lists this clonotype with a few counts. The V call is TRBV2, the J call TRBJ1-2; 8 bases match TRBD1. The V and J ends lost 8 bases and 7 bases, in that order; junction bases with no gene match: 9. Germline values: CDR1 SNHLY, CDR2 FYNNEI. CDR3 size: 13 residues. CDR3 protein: CASGGQALGGYTF. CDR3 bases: TGTGCCAGCGGGGGACAGGCCCTTGGTGGCTACACCTTC.